This TCR beta chain originates from a study of cytomegalovirus exposure and HLA in healthy donors. Regarding the study as a whole: Specificity for CMV antigens was confirmed in vitro for a few of the CMV-associated chains. It was reported that the classifier diagnosed cytomegalovirus status with high specificity and sensitivity in both the original and validation cohorts.

This clone appeared a single time. Its cognate antigen is unknown. V was cut by 5 bases and J by 6 bases, with 20 bases left in between. In germline, CDR1 is MDHEN, CDR2 SYDVKM. CDR3 length: 15 amino acids. TCRdb's copy holds only in-frame clones and misses some; the assay was immunoSEQ multiplex PCR. Altogether 130,000 or so clones are present, 80% to 90% being singletons, with the ten largest covering approximately 2.1%. The V gene is TRBV28, the J gene TRBJ2-7; TRBD1 might be the D (5 bases). The specimen sequenced was PBMCs. The receptor was derived from a woman aged 18-29 years in good health and CMV-seronegative. The CDR3 DNA follows: TGTGCCAGCAGTCTCTCTGGGGCGACAAGGGGCGAGCAGTACTTC. Amino acid sequence: CASSLSGATRGEQYF.